These 25 T cell receptor beta chains were sequenced from one sample in a study of blood T cell repertoires in COVID-19. Sequencing used immunoSEQ multiplex PCR; TCRdb keeps in-frame clones, though not all of them. Among 300,000 to 450,000 clones listed, 87% were seen once. The sequencing input was peripheral blood. These receptors came from a woman between 25 and 40 years old with COVID-19, enrolled during active disease.

CDR3 nucleotides: TGTGCCAGCAGCCCCCGAGACTCACGAAGCTCCTATAATTCACCCCTCCACTTT. This sequence encodes CASSPRDSRSSYNSPLHF. The rearrangement links TRBV13 to TRBJ1-6; D not certain. The length of the CDR3 is 18 residues. V shed 5 bases and J shed 0 bases, with 17 bases lying between them. Germline CDR1 is PRHDT and CDR2 is FYEKMQ (reference sequence).

This clone came up a few times. The genes are TRBV2 and TRBJ1-4, with no clear D. Germline loops: CDR1 SNHLY, CDR2 FYNNEI. Trimming took off 7 bases at V and 3 bases at J, with 9 bases between the two ends. This CDR3 region has 13 residues. The CDR3, as DNA: TGTGCCAGCATAGAACAGCCTAATGAAAAACTGTTTTTT. Its translation is CASIEQPNEKLFF.

The gene calls are TRBV28 and TRBJ1-5; D remains ambiguous. Trimming left V 7 bases short and J 0 bases short, with 16 bases between. Germline V gives CDR1 MDHEN, CDR2 SYDVKM. This CDR3 has 16 amino acids. The CDR3: CASTHGGVYSNQPQHF. Written as DNA, the CDR3 is TGTGCCAGCACCCATGGAGGAGTGTATAGCAATCAGCCCCAGCATTTT. Together with reference TRBV28 and TRBJ1-5, the CDR3 gives the full variable domain: DVKVTQSSRYLVKRTGEKVFLECVQDMDHENMFWYRQDPGLGLRLIYFSYDVKMKEKGDIPEGYSVSREKKERFSLILESASTNQTSMYLCASTHGGVYSNQPQHFGDGTRLSIL.

The chain employs TRBV28 and TRBJ1-2, with 8 positions matching TRBD1. Unmatched junction bases numbered 9, after V lost 6 bases and J lost 6 bases. Germline V CDR1 and CDR2: MDHEN, SYDVKM. This CDR3 is built from 14 residues. CDR3: CASRFPPGGNGYTF. In DNA, the CDR3 is TGTGCCAGCAGGTTTCCCCCAGGGGGCAATGGCTACACCTTC.

The chain is built from TRBV28 and TRBJ1-5; 9 nucleotides agree with TRBD1. Trimming took 7 bases from V and 2 from J; bases not matched to a gene: 12. The CDR3 is made up of 17 amino acids. Looked up from germline, CDR1 is MDHEN and CDR2 is SYDVKM. In DNA form, the CDR3 reads TGTGCCAGCACCGCGCACGATACAGGGGGCGGCAATCAGCCCCAGCATTTT. Amino acids: CASTAHDTGGGNQPQHF.

This rearrangement joins TRBV28 to TRBJ2-5; D possibly corresponds to TRBD2 (5 bases). This CDR3 comprises 13 residues. Germline V gene sequence: CDR1 MDHEN, CDR2 SYDVKM. V was trimmed by 3 bases and J by 3 bases, leaving 8 bases between them. The CDR3, as DNA: TGTGCCAGCAGTTTGAGTAGCGAAGAGACCCAGTACTTC. Its protein is CASSLSSEETQYF. The full variable domain, completed using reference TRBV28 and TRBJ2-5, is DVKVTQSSRYLVKRTGEKVFLECVQDMDHENMFWYRQDPGLGLRLIYFSYDVKMKEKGDIPEGYSVSREKKERFSLILESASTNQTSMYLCASSLSSEETQYFGPGTRLLVL.

The gene calls are TRBV2 and TRBJ2-2; 8 bases line up with TRBD1. V shed 8 bases and J 8 bases; nucleotides not matched to a gene: 10. Germline V gene lookup returns CDR1 SNHLY and CDR2 FYNNEI. The CDR3 has 14 residues. CDR3 amino acids: CASYRDRLEGELFF. The CDR3 DNA is TGTGCCAGCTACCGGGACAGGCTCGAAGGGGAGCTGTTTTTT.

The rearrangement uses TRBV7-2 and TRBJ1-4, with D hard to call. V lost 2 bases, J lost 6 bases, and 10 bases lay in between. Germline lookup yields CDR1 SGHTA and CDR2 FQGNSA. This CDR3 comprises 14 residues. The chain's CDR3 is CASSLTSGDEKLFF. The CDR3 DNA reads TGTGCCAGCAGCTTAACCTCCGGGGATGAAAAACTGTTTTTT.

The chain carries TRBV9 and TRBJ2-3; no reliable D call. The CDR3 is 15 amino acids. V lost 0 bases and J 2 bases, leaving 10 bases between the germline ends. Looked up from germline, CDR1 is SGDLS and CDR2 is YYNGEE. CDR3 protein: CASSVGSSNTDTQYF. The CDR3 DNA reads TGTGCCAGCAGCGTAGGTAGTTCAAACACAGATACGCAGTATTTT. The whole variable domain, remainder taken from reference TRBV9 and TRBJ2-3, is DSGVTQTPKHLITATGQRVTLRCSPRSGDLSVYWYQQSLDQGLQFLIQYYNGEERAKGNILERFSAQQFPDLHSELNLSSLELGDSALYFCASSVGSSNTDTQYFGPGTRLTVL.

The rearrangement links TRBV2 to TRBJ2-3, with TRBD2 identical over 11 bases. Germline values: CDR1 SNHLY, CDR2 FYNNEI. V lost 7 bases and J lost 1; bases outside the gene matches: 4. The CDR3 length is 15 residues. The CDR3 spells CASTGTSGGTDTQYF. The CDR3 DNA is TGTGCCAGCACCGGGACTAGCGGAGGCACAGATACGCAGTATTTT.

The V and J genes are TRBV29-1 and TRBJ2-6; a weak D match, TRBD2 (6 bases). V was pared by 4 bases and J by 2 bases, with 9 bases between. This CDR3 spans 14 amino acids. Germline V gene data show CDR1 as SQVTM and CDR2 as ANQGSEA. The CDR3 here is CSVATGAGANVLTF. CDR3 sequence (DNA): TGCAGCGTTGCTACGGGGGCTGGGGCCAACGTCCTGACTTTC.

The CDR3 bases are TGCAGCGTTGAAGTAGCGGGCGATGAGGATGTCAGGGCCAACGTCCTGACTTTC. Its translation: CSVEVAGDEDVRANVLTF. The rearrangement uses TRBV29-1 and TRBJ2-6, with 7 positions matching TRBD2. Germline values: CDR1 SQVTM, CDR2 ANQGSEA. Unmatched junction bases numbered 14, after V lost 1 base and J lost 5 bases. This CDR3 region has 18 residues.

This clone was observed once. The chain carries TRBV27 and TRBJ2-1; 8 bases agree with TRBD1. Germline CDR1 is MNHEY and CDR2 is SMNVEV (reference sequence). The CDR3 is 15 amino acids. V shed 7 bases, J shed 7 bases, and the junction held 12 bases outside the gene matches. CDR3 sequence (DNA): TGTGCCAGCACCAACAGGGGGACATTTGGGAATGAGCAGTTCTTC. Translated: CASTNRGTFGNEQFF.

V gene TRBV5-6 combines with J gene TRBJ1-1; 9 bases agree with TRBD1. CDR1 and CDR2 (germline): SGHDT, YYEEEE. V was clipped by 6 bases and J by 6 bases; unmatched bases: 9. CDR3 length equals 14 residues. The CDR3 DNA is TGTGCCAGCAAAAGACAGGGGGAGAGGTCTGAAGCTTTCTTT. Its protein is CASKRQGERSEAFF. Using reference TRBV5-6 and TRBJ1-1 for the parts outside the CDR3, the full variable domain is DAGVTQSPTHLIKTRGQQVTLRCSPKSGHDTVSWYQQALGQGPQFIFQYYEEEERQRGNFPDRFSGHQFPNYSSELNVNALLLGDSALYLCASKRQGERSEAFFGQGTRLTVV.

The rearrangement uses TRBV9 and TRBJ2-3; 9 nucleotides line up with TRBD2. The germline V gene encodes CDR1 SGDLS and CDR2 YYNGEE. Trimming removed 0 bases from V and 2 bases from J; junction bases left unmatched: 4. This CDR3 spans 16 amino acids. CDR3 sequence (DNA): TGTGCCAGCAGCGTAGATACTAGCGGGTCCACAGATACGCAGTATTTT. This sequence encodes CASSVDTSGSTDTQYF.

The chain carries TRBV28 and TRBJ1-3; 8 nucleotides agree with TRBD1. The V segment lost 7 bases and the J segment 4 bases; nucleotides outside the gene matches: 9. Germline values: CDR1 MDHEN, CDR2 SYDVKM. The CDR3 has 15 amino acids. CDR3 nucleotides: TGTGCCAGCATCACAGGGGGTCTCGCCGGAAACACCATATATTTT. This codes for CASITGGLAGNTIYF.

This clone has a single count. The V call is TRBV18, the J call TRBJ2-2; D might be TRBD2 (6 bases). V dropped 2 bases and J dropped 6 bases, with 22 bases sitting between them. CDR3 size: 18 residues. Germline V lookup: CDR1 KGHSH, CDR2 LQKENI. The CDR3 loop reads CASSPLGLTAKGPGELFF. CDR3 bases: TGTGCCAGCTCACCATTGGGACTGACGGCGAAAGGACCCGGGGAGCTGTTTTTT.

The chain combines TRBV10-3 with TRBJ2-5, with 7 bases lining up with TRBD1. This CDR3 contains 13 residues. Germline values: CDR1 ENHRY, CDR2 SYGVKD. Unmatched junction bases numbered 3, after V lost 4 bases and J lost 4 bases. CDR3 DNA: TGTGCCATCAGTGCAGACAGGGTAGAGACCCAGTACTTC. As protein: CAISADRVETQYF.

This rearrangement joins TRBV2 to TRBJ2-1; possible D gene TRBD1, 6 bases. Germline V gives CDR1 SNHLY, CDR2 FYNNEI. The CDR3 has 12 residues. The V and J ends lost 6 bases and 4 bases respectively, with 7 bases between them. The CDR3 region is CASRDRYNEQFF. Written as DNA, the CDR3 is TGTGCCAGCAGGGACAGATACAATGAGCAGTTCTTC.

The rearrangement uses TRBV28 and TRBJ1-5, with 8 bases identical to TRBD1. The CDR3 sequence is 14 residues long. V dropped 8 bases and J dropped 0; count of bases not matched to a gene: 3. Germline CDR1 MDHEN, CDR2 SYDVKM. The CDR3 region is CASQGANSNQPQHF. In nucleotides, the CDR3 is TGTGCCAGCCAGGGGGCTAATAGCAATCAGCCCCAGCATTTT.

The rearrangement links TRBV4-3 to TRBJ1-5, with 8 positions matching TRBD1. This CDR3 is built from 14 residues. Losses at the gene ends were 4 bases for V and 7 bases for J; bases not matched to a gene: 6. Germline CDR1 reads LGHNA; CDR2 reads YSLEER. CDR3 in amino acids: CASSRDRGRQPQHF. The CDR3 nucleotides read TGCGCCAGCAGCCGAGACAGGGGTCGGCAGCCCCAGCATTTT.

This chain links TRBV20-1 with TRBJ2-1; D possibly corresponds to TRBD2 (6 bases). Germline V gene sequence: CDR1 DFQATT, CDR2 SNEGSKA (reference sequence). The CDR3 contains 15 residues. The ends were cut back, 3 bases at V and 0 bases at J, with 12 bases in the middle. The CDR3 sequence is CSASSGRSSYNEQFF. Written as DNA, the CDR3 is TGCAGTGCTAGTAGCGGAAGGAGCTCCTACAATGAGCAGTTCTTC.

The genes are TRBV27 and TRBJ2-1; 7 nucleotides agree with TRBD2. V was pared by 7 bases and J by 9 bases, with 15 bases of the junction left unmatched. This CDR3 has 15 residues. The germline gives CDR1 MNHEY, CDR2 SMNVEV (reference sequence). CDR3 region: CASTLKGAGIGEQFF. Here the CDR3 DNA reads TGTGCCAGCACCTTGAAAGGAGCGGGAATCGGTGAGCAGTTCTTC.

The chain is built from TRBV19 and TRBJ2-5; 7 nucleotides match TRBD1. The trim removed 9 bases at V and 2 bases at J, leaving 6 bases unmatched. The germline gives CDR1 LNHDA, CDR2 SQIVND (reference sequence). CDR3 size: 13 residues. DNA for the CDR3: TGTGCCAGCAGGGACAGCTCTCAAGAGACCCAGTACTTC. Protein sequence: CASRDSSQETQYF.

The J gene is TRBJ2-7, the V gene TRBV9, with D perhaps TRBD2 (5 bases). V lost 4 bases, J lost 3 bases, and 14 bases lay in between. CDR1 is SGDLS and CDR2 is YYNGEE in the germline V gene. The CDR3 totals 14 residues. The CDR3: CASSSGLAIYEQYF. CDR3 coding DNA: TGTGCCAGCAGCTCCGGACTCGCAATCTACGAGCAGTACTTC. The whole variable domain, filled in from reference TRBV9 and TRBJ2-7, reads DSGVTQTPKHLITATGQRVTLRCSPRSGDLSVYWYQQSLDQGLQFLIQYYNGEERAKGNILERFSAQQFPDLHSELNLSSLELGDSALYFCASSSGLAIYEQYFGPGTRLTVT.